Each of the 16 T cell receptor beta chains below was sequenced from the same sample in a study of post-analysis software for immune sequencing data. Findings and caveats of the study: There were a handful of TRBV segments more frequent in patients than controls, and TRBV5-6, TRBV5-1 and TRBV20-1 were among them.

Included in the TCR beta cDNA libraries were unique molecular identifiers. TCRdb itself ran the PCR reads through MiXCR, one entry per CDR3 protein. The sample lists just over 250,000 distinct CDR3 sequences, 36% occurring once. Their specific antigens are unknown. The specimen sequenced was blood. All receptors derive from a girl under 18 with multiple sclerosis.

The chain combines TRBV29-1 with TRBJ2-5; perhaps D is TRBD1 or TRBD2 (6 bases each). The end of the DNA fits TRBJ2-7 better, so the J call may be wrong. Per germline, CDR1 SQVTM and CDR2 ANQGSEA. The CDR3 totals 15 residues. The CDR3 protein is CSVEEGVRLGGEQYF. The CDR3 nucleotides are TGCAGCGTTGAAGAGGGGGTAAGACTAGGGGGCGAGCAGTACTTC.

The sample holds one count of this clonotype. The rearrangement joins TRBV20-1 to TRBJ2-1; D might be TRBD2 (5 bases). Between the trimmed V and J ends, which lost 1 base and 1 base, there was a span of 14 bases. CDR1 DFQATT and CDR2 SNEGSKA come from the germline V gene (reference sequence). The CDR3 spans 16 residues. Written as DNA, the CDR3 is TGCAGTGCTAGAGGTCTTAGGAGCGGATCCTACAATGAGCAGTTCTTC. Its translation is CSARGLRSGSYNEQFF.

This clonotype was seen a handful of times. This could be a read error, since a much larger clone is one nucleotide away. The chain uses TRBV7-2 and TRBJ2-1; no clear D gene. The DNA end lines up better with TRBJ2-7; the J call may be wrong. The CDR3 has 15 residues. The germline V gene encodes CDR1 SGHTA and CDR2 FQGNSA. CDR3 sequence: CASSLTWGSYNEQYF. The CDR3 coding sequence is TGTGCCAGCAGCTTAACGTGGGGTTCCTACAATGAGCAGTACTTC.

In regard to this clonotype: A read error is possible here, since a much larger clone lies one base away. This rearrangement joins TRBV20-1 to TRBJ2-7, with 12 bases lining up with TRBD1. The better agreement between TRBJ2-5 and the DNA end casts doubt on the J call. In germline, CDR1 is DFQATT, CDR2 SNEGSKA (reference sequence). The CDR3 is 15 residues long. Here the CDR3 reads CSVSEGTGGLQTQYF. As DNA, the CDR3 is TGCAGTGTTAGCGAGGGGACAGGGGGCCTGCAGACCCAGTACTTC.

This clonotype was recorded many times. V gene TRBV3-1 combines with J gene TRBJ1-6; no clear D gene. CDR1 is LGHDT, CDR2 YNNKEL, per germline (reference sequence). Trimming stripped 1 base from V and 0 bases from J, with 7 bases between. This CDR3 contains 16 residues. The CDR3 here is CASSQAESSYNSPLHF. As DNA, the CDR3 is TGTGCCAGCAGCCAAGCGGAGAGCTCCTATAATTCACCCCTCCACTTT.

This clonotype was detected many times. The chain has TRBV4-1 and TRBJ1-5; TRBD1 agrees at 7 bases. CDR1 is MGHRA, CDR2 YSYEKL, per germline. The junction had 7 bases not matched to a gene; V was cut back by 4 bases and J by 7 bases. The CDR3 runs to 14 residues. CDR3 region: CASSRSEGQQPQHF. The CDR3 nucleotides are TGCGCCAGCAGCCGCTCGGAGGGACAGCAGCCCCAGCATTTT.

A word on this clonotype: A much larger clone differs from this one at a single base, so this may be a read error. The V gene is TRBV28, the J gene TRBJ2-7; the match to TRBD1 covers 7 bases. The CDR3 has 14 amino acids. Germline trimming cut 6 bases from V and 6 bases from J; bases unmatched to any gene: 11. CDR1 and CDR2 from the germline V gene are MDHEN and SYDVKM. The chain's CDR3 is CASRDSTGTGEQYF. The CDR3, as DNA: TGTGCCAGCAGGGACTCGACAGGGACGGGCGAGCAGTACTTC.

There are many counts of this clonotype. The rearrangement links TRBV29-1 to TRBJ1-1, with unresolved D. CDR1 SQVTM and CDR2 ANQGSEA come from the germline V gene. This CDR3 has 12 amino acids. V lost 6 bases, J lost 1 base, and 9 bases lay in between. The CDR3 DNA reads TGCAGCGTGGCCGTTGCGAACACTGAAGCTTTCTTT. As protein: CSVAVANTEAFF.

As regards this clonotype: A much larger clone lies one base from this, so it may be a read error. This chain joins TRBV5-5 and TRBJ2-7, with 12 bases that match TRBD1. The trim removed 6 bases at V and 7 bases at J, leaving 17 bases unmatched. Germline CDR1 SGHKS, CDR2 YYEKEE (reference sequence). This CDR3 has 17 amino acids. The CDR3 coding sequence is TGTGCCAGCACTTCGCCGTTAGGGACAGGGGGCAGGGATGAGCAGTACTTC. This translates into CASTSPLGTGGRDEQYF.

The table lists this clonotype with a count of one. The CDR3 protein is CASRRTGGEENQPQHF. DNA of the CDR3: TGTGCCAGCAGAAGGACAGGGGGCGAAGAAAATCAGCCCCAGCATTTT. This chain joins TRBV6-2 or TRBV6-3 and TRBJ1-5, with 11 bases lining up with TRBD1. V gave up 6 bases and J gave up 4 bases; unmatched junction bases: 8. This CDR3 is built from 16 residues. Germline V gives CDR1 MNHEY, CDR2 SVGEGT.

This clonotype was counted ten times or more. The CDR3 coding sequence is TGTGCCAGCTCACCACGGGACAGCGAAACAGATACGCAGTATTTT. It codes for CASSPRDSETDTQYF. The genes are TRBV18 and TRBJ2-3; 7 nucleotides line up with TRBD1. The CDR3 is 15 amino acids. Germline CDR1 reads KGHSH; CDR2 reads LQKENI. The ends lost 1 base at V and 3 bases at J; junction bases unmatched: 4.

This clonotype was observed a handful of times. The chain uses TRBV24-1 and TRBJ2-5; no firm D call. CDR1 and CDR2 from the germline V gene are KGHDR and SFDVKD. The CDR3 extends over 12 amino acids. Trimming left V 3 bases short and J 0 bases short, with 1 base between. CDR3 protein: CATSDHQETQYF. The CDR3 DNA reads as TGTGCCACCAGTGATCACCAAGAGACCCAGTACTTC.

Worth noting for this clonotype: A read error is possible here, since a much larger clone lies one base away. V and J are TRBV4-1 and TRBJ2-5, with TRBD2 matching 8 bases. The end of the DNA fits TRBJ2-7 better, so the J call may be wrong. This CDR3 comprises 16 residues. The germline V gene has CDR1 MGHRA and CDR2 YSYEKL. The CDR3 is CASSQDRAGEYYEQYF. The CDR3 bases are TGCGCCAGCAGCCAAGATCGAGCGGGAGAGTACTACGAGCAGTACTTC.

DNA for the CDR3: TGTGCCAGCAGTAAGGTGGCGGGGATCACAGATACGCAGTATTTT. This translates into CASSKVAGITDTQYF. The J gene is TRBJ2-3, the V gene TRBV27, with D possibly being TRBD2 (6 bases). The germline V and J ends were trimmed by 5 bases and 2 bases, with 14 bases remaining between them. This CDR3 spans 15 amino acids. In germline, CDR1 is MNHEY, CDR2 SMNVEV (reference sequence).

This clonotype was seen many times. The chain uses TRBV29-1 and TRBJ1-4; 8 nucleotides align to TRBD1. V shed 6 bases, J shed 9 bases, and the junction held 6 bases outside the gene matches. This CDR3 is 12 amino acids long. The germline gives CDR1 SQVTM, CDR2 ANQGSEA. CDR3 sequence (DNA): TGCAGCGTCTTCGGACAGGGCCAAAAACTGTTTTTT. It yields the protein CSVFGQGQKLFF.

Only a few counts were recorded for this clonotype. Given a much more abundant clone one base away, this may be a read error. The chain employs TRBV20-1 and TRBJ2-1; 8 bases are a match to TRBD2. The last part of the DNA fits TRBJ2-7 better; the J call may be wrong. There are 15 residues in the CDR3. Germline lookup yields CDR1 DFQATT and CDR2 SNEGSKA (reference sequence). CDR3 nucleotides: TGCAGTGCTCCCGGGGGGGCGAGCTCCTACAATGAGCAGTACTTC. Translation gives CSAPGGASSYNEQYF.